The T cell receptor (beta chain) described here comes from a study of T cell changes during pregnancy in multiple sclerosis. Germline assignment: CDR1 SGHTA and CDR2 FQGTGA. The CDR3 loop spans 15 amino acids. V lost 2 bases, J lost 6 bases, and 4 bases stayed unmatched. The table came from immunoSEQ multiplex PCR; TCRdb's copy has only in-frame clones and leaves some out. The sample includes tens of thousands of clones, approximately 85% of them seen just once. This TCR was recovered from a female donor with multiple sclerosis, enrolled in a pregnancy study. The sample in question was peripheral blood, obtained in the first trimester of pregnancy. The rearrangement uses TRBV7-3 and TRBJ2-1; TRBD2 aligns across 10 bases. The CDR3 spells CASSLALAGFNEQFF. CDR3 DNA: TGTGCCAGCAGCTTAGCACTAGCGGGATTCAATGAGCAGTTCTTC.